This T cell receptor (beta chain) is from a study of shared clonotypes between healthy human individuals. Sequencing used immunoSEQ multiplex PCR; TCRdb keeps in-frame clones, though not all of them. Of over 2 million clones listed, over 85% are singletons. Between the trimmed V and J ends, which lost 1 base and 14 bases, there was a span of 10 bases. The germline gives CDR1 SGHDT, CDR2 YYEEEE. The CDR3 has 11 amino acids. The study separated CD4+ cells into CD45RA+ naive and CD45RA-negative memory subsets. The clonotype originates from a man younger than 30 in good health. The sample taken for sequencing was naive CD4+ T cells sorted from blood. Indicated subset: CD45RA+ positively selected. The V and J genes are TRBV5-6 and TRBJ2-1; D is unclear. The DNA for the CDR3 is TGTGCCAGCAGCTTGTCCCGTATGGAGTTCTTC. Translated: CASSLSRMEFF.